The rows below give T cell receptor beta chains drawn from one sample of a study of CD8 T cells in ankylosing spondylitis. TCRdb fed the 5' RACE reads into MiXCR, producing one record per CDR3 protein. The table has some 130,000 distinct CDR3 sequences, 7% to 10% seen once. The specimen sequenced was blood, either unsorted or a sorted T cell fraction (not recorded which). The receptor source for this set is a male donor with ankylosing spondylitis or in good health (not recorded which). Each CDR3 is given with its conserved first and last residue. The D gene is left open where the match is weak. Where a row states a size, it is once, few, many or the class of an expanded clone; other rows omit it.

D,size,J,V,CDR3,DNA
.,many,TRBJ2-7,TRBV12-3/TRBV12-4,CASQRRGYEQYF,TGTGCCAGCCAGAGGAGGGGGTACGAGCAGTACTTC
TRBD2,many,TRBJ2-2,TRBV5-1,CASSFTSGGTGELFF,TGCGCCAGCAGCTTTACTAGCGGGGGAACCGGGGAGCTGTTTTTT
TRBD2,.,TRBJ2-1,TRBV19,CASGPTSGLMGFF,TGTGCCAGTGGACCGACTAGCGGTTTAATGGGGTTCTTC
.,.,TRBJ2-5,TRBV7-2,CASSLNWGETQYF,TGTGCCAGCAGCTTAAACTGGGGGGAGACCCAGTACTTC
.,many,TRBJ2-7,TRBV28,CASSPRAPPYEQYF,TGTGCCAGCAGTCCCCGGGCCCCACCCTACGAGCAGTACTTC
.,.,TRBJ2-1,TRBV4-1,CASSQASGVVRNEQFF,TGCGCCAGCAGCCAGGCATCAGGGGTGGTGAGGAATGAGCAGTTCTTC
TRBD1,many,TRBJ2-7,TRBV7-9,CASSPKIAGTAYEQYF,TGTGCCAGCAGTCCCAAGATAGCCGGGACAGCTTACGAGCAGTACTTC
TRBD2,many,TRBJ2-2,TRBV2,CATGEGPVTGELFF,TGTGCCACCGGGGAGGGGCCAGTAACCGGGGAGCTGTTTTTT
TRBD1,.,TRBJ2-7,TRBV12-3/TRBV12-4,CASSLSDRDRYEQYF,TGTGCCAGCAGTTTATCGGACAGGGACCGCTACGAGCAGTACTTC
.,many,TRBJ2-7,TRBV20-1,CSASPPTGYEQYF,TGCAGTGCCAGCCCCCCGACAGGCTACGAGCAGTACTTC
.,.,TRBJ2-5,TRBV7-9,CASSSTVYQETQYF,TGTGCCAGCAGCTCGACAGTGTACCAAGAGACCCAGTACTTC
.,many,TRBJ2-3,TRBV7-2,CASSLERVIDTQYF,TGTGCCAGCAGCCTAGAAAGGGTTATAGATACGCAGTATTTT
.,many,TRBJ2-7,TRBV7-6,CASSPDQYEQYF,TGTGCCAGCAGCCCGGATCAATACGAGCAGTACTTC
.,many,TRBJ1-2,TRBV4-2,CASSQDSRNYGYTF,TGTGCCAGCAGCCAAGACAGCAGGAACTATGGCTACACCTTC
TRBD2,.,TRBJ2-3,TRBV5-1,CASSYGLAGSMRTSTDTQYF,TGCGCCAGCAGCTATGGACTAGCGGGCTCAATGCGAACTAGCACAGATACGCAGTATTTT
.,many,TRBJ2-3,TRBV5-1,CASSLAPSTDTQYF,TGCGCCAGCAGCTTAGCGCCCAGCACAGATACGCAGTATTTT
.,.,TRBJ1-2,TRBV7-9,CASSLGDF,TGTGCCAGCAGCTTAGGAGACTTC
TRBD2,.,TRBJ2-2,TRBV12-3/TRBV12-4,CASIPWGGNTGELFF,TGTGCCAGCATCCCATGGGGGGGAAACACCGGGGAGCTGTTTTTT
.,many,TRBJ2-6,TRBV4-3,CASSHHSASGANVLTF,TGCGCCAGCAGCCATCACAGCGCCTCGGGGGCCAACGTCCTGACTTTC
TRBD2,many,TRBJ2-1,TRBV4-1,CASSQDTAGVRNEQFF,TGCGCCAGCAGCCAAGATACAGCGGGAGTTCGCAATGAGCAGTTCTTC
TRBD2,many,TRBJ2-3,TRBV20-1,CSAPLDRSSGSKADTQYF,TGCAGTGCTCCCCTGGACAGGTCTAGCGGGAGTAAAGCAGATACGCAGTATTTT
TRBD1,many,TRBJ2-1,TRBV4-3,CASSPWTGYNEQFF,TGCGCCAGCAGCCCCTGGACAGGGTACAATGAGCAGTTCTTC
.,many,TRBJ2-3,TRBV15,CATSRTGSTDTQYF,TGTGCCACCAGCAGGACCGGGAGTACAGATACGCAGTATTTT
.,many,TRBJ2-3,TRBV6-6,CASSNRETDTQYF,TGTGCCAGCAGTAATAGAGAGACAGATACGCAGTATTTT
.,many,TRBJ2-3,TRBV20-1,CSAQPTSTDTQYF,TGCAGTGCTCAGCCGACTAGCACAGATACGCAGTATTTT
.,many,TRBJ2-7,TRBV7-8,CASSLAGTRGGEQYF,TGTGCCAGCAGCTTAGCCGGCACGAGAGGGGGCGAGCAGTACTTC
.,many,TRBJ2-1,TRBV20-1,CSARAFTVMDNEQFF,TGCAGTGCTAGAGCTTTTACGGTCATGGACAATGAGCAGTTCTTC
TRBD2,many,TRBJ2-1,TRBV5-1,CASSLGGGRSTHEQFF,TGCGCCAGCAGCTTGGGAGGCGGGAGGTCTACACATGAGCAGTTCTTC
.,many,TRBJ1-5,TRBV12-3/TRBV12-4,CASSISMHQPQHF,TGTGCCAGCAGCATAAGCATGCATCAGCCCCAGCATTTT
.,few,TRBJ2-7,TRBV7-9,CASSLASAGPYEQYF,TGTGCCAGCAGCTTAGCGTCAGCGGGCCCCTACGAGCAGTACTTC
TRBD2,many,TRBJ2-1,TRBV20-1,CSAGIAGVSYNEQFF,TGCAGTGCTGGTATAGCGGGAGTCTCCTACAATGAGCAGTTCTTC
.,many,TRBJ2-1,TRBV29-1,CSALEYNEQFF,TGCAGCGCCTTAGAATACAATGAGCAGTTCTTC
.,many,TRBJ2-3,TRBV12-3/TRBV12-4,CASRQGHGDTQYF,TGTGCCAGCAGGCAGGGGCACGGAGATACGCAGTATTTT
TRBD1,.,TRBJ2-7,TRBV28,CASSFPLRYQGAKSTYEQYF,TGTGCCAGCAGTTTCCCCCTTCGTTATCAGGGGGCCAAATCGACCTACGAGCAGTACTTC
TRBD1,many,TRBJ2-7,TRBV12-3/TRBV12-4,CASTRGGTGNYEQYF,TGTGCCAGCACCCGAGGGGGGACAGGGAACTACGAGCAGTACTTC
.,many,TRBJ2-7,TRBV11-1,CASSVRVFYEQYF,TGTGCCAGCAGCGTCAGGGTTTTCTACGAGCAGTACTTC
.,.,TRBJ2-1,TRBV7-2,CASSFGRLNYNEHFF,TGTGCCAGCAGCTTCGGACGACTAAATTACAATGAGCATTTCTTC
.,many,TRBJ2-7,TRBV20-1,CSARAKGNYEQYF,TGCAGTGCTAGAGCGAAGGGGAACTACGAGCAGTACTTC